A single sample gave rise to the 22 T cell receptor beta chains below, sequenced in a study of graft-versus-host responses after intestinal transplantation. Measured with immunoSEQ multiplex PCR; TCRdb has only the in-frame clones, and not every one. The table shows under 80,000 clones, with roughly 90% occurring only once. The input for sequencing was PBMCs, taken 98 days after intestinal transplantation. All receptors come from a human patient who received an intestinal transplant, so some T cells may come from the graft donor.

The chain uses TRBV9 and TRBJ2-1; TRBD2 is a possible D gene (5 bases). The CDR3 has 12 amino acids. V lost 0 bases and J lost 9, with 7 bases in between. CDR1 and CDR2 from the germline V gene are SGDLS and YYNGEE. The CDR3 sequence is CASSVVGSEQFF. The CDR3 nucleotides are TGTGCCAGCAGCGTAGTAGGGAGTGAGCAGTTCTTC.

The chain employs TRBV19 and TRBJ2-3, with D uncertain. Germline V gene lookup returns CDR1 LNHDA and CDR2 SQIVND (reference sequence). This CDR3 region has 14 residues. V dropped 3 bases and J dropped 0 bases, with 7 bases sitting between them. The CDR3 reads CASSISASTDTQYF. Here the CDR3 DNA reads TGTGCCAGTAGTATCTCTGCGAGCACAGATACGCAGTATTTT.

The chain combines TRBV11-1 with TRBJ1-2; unclear D gene. The CDR3 is made up of 17 amino acids. The V end lost 5 bases, the J end lost 4 bases, and 23 bases lay between the germline ends. The germline V gene encodes CDR1 SGHAT and CDR2 FQDESV (reference sequence). The CDR3 DNA reads as TGTGCCAGCAGCGCTTACCATGAGGCTGGAAAGACCTATGGCTACACCTTC. Its translation: CASSAYHEAGKTYGYTF. The variable domain in full, completed from reference TRBV11-1 and TRBJ1-2, reads EAEVAQSPRYKITEKSQAVAFWCDPISGHATLYWYRQILGQGPELLVQFQDESVVDDSQLPKDRFSAERLKGVDSTLKIQPAELGDSAMYLCASSAYHEAGKTYGYTFGSGTRLTVV.

V usage is TRBV28 and J usage is TRBJ2-7; TRBD2 aligns across 7 bases. Germline trimming cut 1 base from V and 4 bases from J; bases unmatched to any gene: 10. Germline V gene lookup returns CDR1 MDHEN and CDR2 SYDVKM. The CDR3 loop spans 16 amino acids. CDR3 sequence: CASSLYSAGVYYEQYF. In DNA form, the CDR3 reads TGTGCCAGCAGTTTATACTCCGCGGGGGTATATTACGAGCAGTACTTC.

The CDR3 nucleotides read TGTGCCAGCAGCTCTCCCAGTACTGAAGCTTTCTTT. This translates into CASSSPSTEAFF. The V and J genes are TRBV7-2 and TRBJ1-1, with D hard to call. Germline V gives CDR1 SGHTA, CDR2 FQGNSA. V shed 4 bases and J shed 5 bases, with 8 bases lying between them. There are 12 residues in the CDR3.

The CDR3 bases are TGTGCCAGCAGTTATGGGGAAACCTATGGCTACACCTTC. It translates to CASSYGETYGYTF. This chain joins TRBV6-5 and TRBJ1-2, with D uncertain. V lost 3 bases, J lost 4 bases, and 9 bases lay in between. Germline CDR1 MNHEY, CDR2 SVGAGI. CDR3 length: 13 residues.

The rearrangement joins TRBV5-6 to TRBJ2-3; D is undetermined. CDR3 length equals 12 residues. The germline V and J ends were trimmed by 2 bases and 5 bases, with 6 bases remaining between them. CDR1 is SGHDT, CDR2 YYEEEE, per germline. CDR3 residues: CASSFQRDTQYF. The CDR3 nucleotides read TGTGCCAGCAGCTTCCAACGAGATACGCAGTATTTT.

The chain combines TRBV5-5 with TRBJ1-2, with D uncertain. Deletions cut 0 bases from V and 7 bases from J, with 7 bases between. Looked up from germline, CDR1 is SGHKS and CDR2 is YYEKEE (reference sequence). The CDR3 spans 12 residues. The CDR3 coding sequence is TGTGCCAGCAGCTTGGAGGGATCTGGCTACACCTTC. As protein: CASSLEGSGYTF. The whole variable domain, filled in from reference TRBV5-5 and TRBJ1-2, reads DAGVTQSPTHLIKTRGQQVTLRCSPISGHKSVSWYQQVLGQGPQFIFQYYEKEERGRGNFPDRFSARQFPNYSSELNVNALLLGDSALYLCASSLEGSGYTFGSGTRLTVV.

The rearrangement uses TRBV18 and TRBJ2-1, with TRBD1 identical over 9 bases. This CDR3 comprises 14 residues. The junction had 1 base not matched to a gene; V was cut back by 3 bases and J by 4 bases. CDR1 is KGHSH and CDR2 is LQKENI in the germline V gene. The CDR3 loop is CASSPGTGYNEQFF. CDR3 nucleotide sequence: TGTGCCAGCTCACCCGGGACAGGGTACAATGAGCAGTTCTTC.

The chain combines TRBV18 with TRBJ2-7, with 11 bases identical to TRBD2. Trimming cost V 2 bases and J 5 bases; bases outside gene matches: 2. This CDR3 contains 14 residues. Looked up from germline, CDR1 is KGHSH and CDR2 is LQKENI. CDR3 loop: CASSPRLAGNEQYF. CDR3 bases: TGTGCCAGCTCACCAAGACTAGCGGGAAACGAGCAGTACTTC.

This chain's CDR3 is CAGAPRGRGGELFF. CDR3 nucleotides: TGCGCCGGCGCCCCGCGGGGTAGGGGCGGGGAGCTGTTTTTT. The gene calls are TRBV10-2 and TRBJ2-2; possible D gene TRBD2, 6 bases. CDR1 and CDR2 from the germline V gene are WSHSY and SAAADI. This CDR3 spans 14 amino acids. V was cut by 11 bases and J by 7 bases, with 20 bases left in between.

A remark on this clone: The junction departs from the called germline gene at one end, perhaps through a read error. The rearrangement links TRBV4-1 to TRBJ1-1; TRBD1 is a possible D gene (6 bases). The CDR3 extends over 13 amino acids. Per germline, CDR1 MGHRA and CDR2 YSYEKL. The CDR3 bases are TGCGCCAGCAGCCCGTTCACAGGGTATGAAACTTTCTTT. It yields the protein CASSPFTGYETFF.

The chain combines TRBV30 with TRBJ1-1, with 9 bases lining up with TRBD1. This CDR3 has 14 residues. Germline lookup yields CDR1 GTSNPN and CDR2 SVGIG (reference sequence). V lost 2 bases and J lost 5; bases outside the gene matches: 6. In nucleotides, the CDR3 is TGTGCCTGGAGTCTCGGACAGGGGCGTACTGAAGCTTTCTTT. Protein sequence: CAWSLGQGRTEAFF.

The chain has TRBV7-2 and TRBJ1-5; 8 bases fit TRBD1. Trimming cost V 1 base and J 7 bases; bases outside gene matches: 6. The germline V gene has CDR1 SGHTA and CDR2 FQGNSA. This CDR3 spans 15 amino acids. In DNA, the CDR3 is TGTGCCAGCAGCTTAGGGGACAGGCGGGGCCAGCCCCAGCATTTT. Translated: CASSLGDRRGQPQHF.

The chain is built from TRBV6-6 and TRBJ2-7, with a weak D call TRBD1 (6 bases). The germline V gene has CDR1 MNHNY and CDR2 SVGAGI (reference sequence). This CDR3 comprises 12 residues. With 3 bases removed from V and 9 bases from J, the gap between germline ends came to 12 bases. For the CDR3, the DNA is TGTGCCAGCAGTTATCCGACAGGTTTGCAGTACTTC. Amino acid sequence: CASSYPTGLQYF.

J is TRBJ2-3 and V is TRBV9; D not certain. Trimming stripped 0 bases from V and 0 bases from J, with 17 bases between. The CDR3 runs to 18 residues. From germline, CDR1 is SGDLS and CDR2 YYNGEE. The CDR3 spells CASSVAPTFDTSTDTQYF. In DNA form, the CDR3 reads TGTGCCAGCAGCGTAGCCCCAACCTTCGACACAAGCACAGATACGCAGTATTTT.

The table lists this clone with a few counts. V is TRBV4-1 and J is TRBJ1-3, with a weak D call TRBD1 (5 bases). The germline CDR1 and CDR2 sequences are MGHRA and YSYEKL. The CDR3 runs to 15 residues. Trimming removed 4 bases at V and 3 bases at J, with 13 bases between. CDR3 amino acids: CASSLSGRSGNTIYF. For the CDR3, the DNA is TGCGCCAGCAGCCTTTCAGGGAGAAGTGGAAACACCATATATTTT.

The CDR3 loop is CASSVDIAGGVDTQYF. In nucleotides, the CDR3 is TGTGCCAGCAGCGTAGACATAGCGGGAGGGGTAGATACGCAGTATTTT. J is TRBJ2-3 and V is TRBV9; 11 bases map to TRBD2. With V trimmed by 0 bases and J by 5 bases, 5 bases remained unmatched. Germline CDR1 SGDLS, CDR2 YYNGEE. This CDR3 comprises 16 residues. Full variable domain (rest looked up from reference TRBV9 and TRBJ2-3): DSGVTQTPKHLITATGQRVTLRCSPRSGDLSVYWYQQSLDQGLQFLIQYYNGEERAKGNILERFSAQQFPDLHSELNLSSLELGDSALYFCASSVDIAGGVDTQYFGPGTRLTVL.

This chain uses TRBV28 with TRBJ2-7; D could derive from TRBD1 or TRBD2 (5 bases each). Trimming took 2 bases from V and 0 from J, leaving 8 bases between them. The CDR3 sequence is 14 residues long. Germline-derived CDR1 and CDR2 are MDHEN and SYDVKM. The CDR3 protein is CASSLGTVSYEQYF. The DNA for the CDR3 is TGTGCCAGCAGTTTAGGGACGGTCTCCTACGAGCAGTACTTC.

This sequence joins TRBV27 and TRBJ2-1, with D perhaps matching TRBD2 (6 bases). The CDR3 covers 13 residues. Per germline, CDR1 MNHEY and CDR2 SMNVEV (reference sequence). V was shortened by 5 bases and J by 9 bases, with 14 bases between the two germline ends. CDR3 bases: TGTGCCAGCAGTCCCCTGGGAGGAGGTGAGCAGTTCTTC. Translated: CASSPLGGGEQFF.

V gene TRBV4-1 combines with J gene TRBJ1-3; unclear D gene. V dropped 5 bases and J dropped 10 bases, with 27 bases sitting between them. The CDR3 has 17 amino acids. Germline CDR1 and CDR2: MGHRA and YSYEKL. CDR3 DNA sequence: TGCGCCAGCAGCGACCCCTCTGGAAGGTTTGCCCTCCTGACCATATATTTT. Protein sequence: CASSDPSGRFALLTIYF.

The rearrangement links TRBV29-1 to TRBJ2-1; 14 bases map to TRBD2. There are 16 residues in the CDR3. CDR1 and CDR2 (germline): SQVTM, ANQGSEA. After removal of 7 bases from V and 0 bases from J, the junction contained 5 bases not matched to a gene. The CDR3 sequence is CSARLAGGISYNEQFF. Written as DNA, the CDR3 is TGCAGCGCTCGACTAGCGGGAGGGATCTCCTACAATGAGCAGTTCTTC.